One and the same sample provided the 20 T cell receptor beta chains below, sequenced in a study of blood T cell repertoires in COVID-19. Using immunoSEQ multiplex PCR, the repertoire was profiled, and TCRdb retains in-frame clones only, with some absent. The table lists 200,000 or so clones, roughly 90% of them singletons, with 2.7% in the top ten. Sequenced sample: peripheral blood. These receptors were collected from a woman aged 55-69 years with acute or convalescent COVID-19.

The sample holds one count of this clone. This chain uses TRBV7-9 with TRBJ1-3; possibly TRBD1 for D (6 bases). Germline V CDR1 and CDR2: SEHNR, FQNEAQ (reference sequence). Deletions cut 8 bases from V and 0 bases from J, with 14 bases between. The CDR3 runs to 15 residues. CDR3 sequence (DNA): TGTGCCAGCGCACAGGGAGTCGGCTCTGGAAACACCATATATTTT. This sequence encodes CASAQGVGSGNTIYF. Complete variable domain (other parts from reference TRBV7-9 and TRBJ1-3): DTGVSQNPRHKITKRGQNVTFRCDPISEHNRLYWYRQTLGQGPEFLTYFQNEAQLEKSRLLSDRFSAERPKGSFSTLEIQRTEQGDSAMYLCASAQGVGSGNTIYFGEGSWLTVV.

The CDR3 here is CASSYFFSNQPQHF. The DNA of the CDR3 is TGTGCCAGCAGTTACTTCTTTAGCAATCAGCCCCAGCATTTT. V usage is TRBV6-2 or TRBV6-3 and J usage is TRBJ1-5; D unclear. Germline CDR1 and CDR2: MNHEY and SVGEGT. CDR3 size: 14 residues. Trimming shortened V by 1 base and J by 0 bases, and 4 bases separated the two germline ends.

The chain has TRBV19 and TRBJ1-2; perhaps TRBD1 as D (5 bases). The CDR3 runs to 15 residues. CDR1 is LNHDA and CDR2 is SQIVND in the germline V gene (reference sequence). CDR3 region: CASRGKRPGDYGYTF. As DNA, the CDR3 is TGTGCGAGTCGGGGGAAACGTCCTGGGGACTATGGCTACACCTTC.

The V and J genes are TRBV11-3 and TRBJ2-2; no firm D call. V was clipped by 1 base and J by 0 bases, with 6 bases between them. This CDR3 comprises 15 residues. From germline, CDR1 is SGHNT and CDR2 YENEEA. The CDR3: CASSLGLANTGELFF. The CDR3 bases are TGTGCCAGCAGCTTAGGGCTAGCGAACACCGGGGAGCTGTTTTTT.

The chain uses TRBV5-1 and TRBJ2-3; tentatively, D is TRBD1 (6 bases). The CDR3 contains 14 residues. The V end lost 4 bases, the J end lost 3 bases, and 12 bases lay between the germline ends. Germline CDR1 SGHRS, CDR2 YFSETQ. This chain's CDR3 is CASSKQGDTDTQYF. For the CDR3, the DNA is TGCGCCAGCAGCAAACAGGGAGATACAGATACGCAGTATTTT.

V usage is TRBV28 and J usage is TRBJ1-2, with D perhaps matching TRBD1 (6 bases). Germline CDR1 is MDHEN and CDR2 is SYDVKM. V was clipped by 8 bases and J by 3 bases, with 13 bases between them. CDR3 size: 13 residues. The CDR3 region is CASHNRAYYGYTF. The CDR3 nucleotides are TGTGCCAGCCACAACAGGGCCTACTATGGCTACACCTTC.

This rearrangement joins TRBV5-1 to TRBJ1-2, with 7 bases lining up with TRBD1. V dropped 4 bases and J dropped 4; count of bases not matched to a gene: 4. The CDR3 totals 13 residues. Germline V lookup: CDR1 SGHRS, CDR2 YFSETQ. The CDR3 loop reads CASSPDRAYGYTF. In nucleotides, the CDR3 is TGCGCCAGCAGCCCAGACAGGGCCTATGGCTACACCTTC. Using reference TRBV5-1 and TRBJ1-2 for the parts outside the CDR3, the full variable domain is KAGVTQTPRYLIKTRGQQVTLSCSPISGHRSVSWYQQTPGQGLQFLFEYFSETQRNKGNFPGRFSGRQFSNSRSEMNVSTLELGDSALYLCASSPDRAYGYTFGSGTRLTVV.

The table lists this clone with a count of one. This CDR3 reads CASSQQGSPLHF. The CDR3 DNA reads TGCGCCAGCAGCCAACAGGGTTCACCCCTCCACTTT. The V call is TRBV4-1, the J call TRBJ1-6; perhaps TRBD1 as D (5 bases). This CDR3 contains 12 residues. Trimming took off 2 bases at V and 9 bases at J, with 5 bases between the two ends. Looked up from germline, CDR1 is MGHRA and CDR2 is YSYEKL.

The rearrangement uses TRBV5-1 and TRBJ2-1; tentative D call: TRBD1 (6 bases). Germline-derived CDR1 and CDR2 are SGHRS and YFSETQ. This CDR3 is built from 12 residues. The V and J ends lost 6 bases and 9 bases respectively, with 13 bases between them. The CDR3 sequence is CASTQGGSEQFF. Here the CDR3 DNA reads TGCGCCAGCACTCAAGGGGGAAGTGAGCAGTTCTTC.

In DNA, the CDR3 is TGTGCCAGCAGCTTAAGACAGGGCCGTCAGCCCCAGCATTTT. This translates into CASSLRQGRQPQHF. V usage is TRBV11-3 and J usage is TRBJ1-5; 7 nucleotides agree with TRBD1. CDR1 and CDR2 from the germline V gene are SGHNT and YENEEA. The CDR3 covers 14 residues. Losses at the gene ends were 2 bases for V and 6 bases for J; bases not matched to a gene: 4.

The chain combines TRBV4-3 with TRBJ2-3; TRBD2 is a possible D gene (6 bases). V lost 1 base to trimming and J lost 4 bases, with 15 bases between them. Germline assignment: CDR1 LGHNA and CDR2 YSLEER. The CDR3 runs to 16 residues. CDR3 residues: CASSQVAPGVADTQYF. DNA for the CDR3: TGCGCCAGCAGCCAAGTGGCGCCGGGAGTAGCAGATACGCAGTATTTT.

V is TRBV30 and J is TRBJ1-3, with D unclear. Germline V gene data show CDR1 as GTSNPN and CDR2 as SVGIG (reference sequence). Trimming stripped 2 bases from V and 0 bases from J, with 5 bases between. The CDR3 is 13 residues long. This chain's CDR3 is CAWSRVSGNTIYF. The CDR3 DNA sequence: TGTGCCTGGAGTCGGGTCTCTGGAAACACCATATATTTT. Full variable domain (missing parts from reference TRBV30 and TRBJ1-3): SQTIHQWPATLVQPVGSPLSLECTVEGTSNPNLYWYRQAAGRGLQLLFYSVGIGQISSEVPQNLSASRPQDRQFILSSKKLLLSDSGFYLCAWSRVSGNTIYFGEGSWLTVV.

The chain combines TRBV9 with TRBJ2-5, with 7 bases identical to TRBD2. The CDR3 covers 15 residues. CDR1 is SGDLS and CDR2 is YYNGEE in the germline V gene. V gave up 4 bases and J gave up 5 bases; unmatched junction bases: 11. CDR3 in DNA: TGTGCCAGCAGCCCAGTGACTAGCCCGTCGGAGACCCAGTACTTC. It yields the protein CASSPVTSPSETQYF.

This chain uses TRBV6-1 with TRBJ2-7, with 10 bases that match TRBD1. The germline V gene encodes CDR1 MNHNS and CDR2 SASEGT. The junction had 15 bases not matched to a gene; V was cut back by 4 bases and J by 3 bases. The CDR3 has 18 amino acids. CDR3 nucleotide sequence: TGTGCCAGCAGTGTAAACTCCGGGACAGGGGTCGTAATCTACGAGCAGTACTTC. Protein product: CASSVNSGTGVVIYEQYF.

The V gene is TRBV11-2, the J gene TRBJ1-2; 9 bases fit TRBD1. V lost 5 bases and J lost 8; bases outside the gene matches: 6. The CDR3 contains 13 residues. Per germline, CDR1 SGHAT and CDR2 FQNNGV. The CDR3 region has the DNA TGTGCCAGCAGCCTGGGACAGGGAAAAGGCTACACCTTC. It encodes CASSLGQGKGYTF.

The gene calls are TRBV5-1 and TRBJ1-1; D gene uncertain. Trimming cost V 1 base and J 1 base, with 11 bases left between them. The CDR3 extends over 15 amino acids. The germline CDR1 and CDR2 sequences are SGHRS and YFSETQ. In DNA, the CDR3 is TGCGCCAGCAGCTTGAACCCCACGGGGAACACTGAAGCTTTCTTT. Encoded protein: CASSLNPTGNTEAFF. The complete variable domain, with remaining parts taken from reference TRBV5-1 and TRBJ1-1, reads KAGVTQTPRYLIKTRGQQVTLSCSPISGHRSVSWYQQTPGQGLQFLFEYFSETQRNKGNFPGRFSGRQFSNSRSEMNVSTLELGDSALYLCASSLNPTGNTEAFFGQGTRLTVV.

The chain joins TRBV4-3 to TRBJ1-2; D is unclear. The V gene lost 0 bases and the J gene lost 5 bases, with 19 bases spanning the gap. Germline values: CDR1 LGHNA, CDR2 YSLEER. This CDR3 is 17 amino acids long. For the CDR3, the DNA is TGCGCCAGCAGCCAAGAATACGGCCGGCACAGCCCGTATGGCTACACCTTC. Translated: CASSQEYGRHSPYGYTF.

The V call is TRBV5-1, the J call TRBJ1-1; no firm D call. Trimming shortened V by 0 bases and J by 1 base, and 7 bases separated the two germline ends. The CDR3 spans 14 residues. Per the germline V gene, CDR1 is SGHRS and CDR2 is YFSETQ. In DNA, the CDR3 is TGCGCCAGCAGCTTGGTTGCAGGGAACACTGAAGCTTTCTTT. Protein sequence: CASSLVAGNTEAFF.

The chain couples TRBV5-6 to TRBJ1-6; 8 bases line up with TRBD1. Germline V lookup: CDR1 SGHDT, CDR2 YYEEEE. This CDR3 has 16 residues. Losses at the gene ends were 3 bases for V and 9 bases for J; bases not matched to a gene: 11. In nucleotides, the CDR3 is TGTGCCAGCAGCTCCCTAACCCGGGACAGGATTTCACCCCTCCACTTT. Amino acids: CASSSLTRDRISPLHF. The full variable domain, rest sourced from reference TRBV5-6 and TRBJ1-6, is DAGVTQSPTHLIKTRGQQVTLRCSPKSGHDTVSWYQQALGQGPQFIFQYYEEEERQRGNFPDRFSGHQFPNYSSELNVNALLLGDSALYLCASSSLTRDRISPLHFGNGTRLTVT.

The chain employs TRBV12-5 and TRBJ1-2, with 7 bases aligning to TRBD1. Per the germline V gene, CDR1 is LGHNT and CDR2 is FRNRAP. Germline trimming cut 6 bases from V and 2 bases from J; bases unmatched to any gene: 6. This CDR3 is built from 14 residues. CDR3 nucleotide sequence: TGTGCTAGTGGAAAGACAGGGACAAACTATGGCTACACCTTC. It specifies CASGKTGTNYGYTF.